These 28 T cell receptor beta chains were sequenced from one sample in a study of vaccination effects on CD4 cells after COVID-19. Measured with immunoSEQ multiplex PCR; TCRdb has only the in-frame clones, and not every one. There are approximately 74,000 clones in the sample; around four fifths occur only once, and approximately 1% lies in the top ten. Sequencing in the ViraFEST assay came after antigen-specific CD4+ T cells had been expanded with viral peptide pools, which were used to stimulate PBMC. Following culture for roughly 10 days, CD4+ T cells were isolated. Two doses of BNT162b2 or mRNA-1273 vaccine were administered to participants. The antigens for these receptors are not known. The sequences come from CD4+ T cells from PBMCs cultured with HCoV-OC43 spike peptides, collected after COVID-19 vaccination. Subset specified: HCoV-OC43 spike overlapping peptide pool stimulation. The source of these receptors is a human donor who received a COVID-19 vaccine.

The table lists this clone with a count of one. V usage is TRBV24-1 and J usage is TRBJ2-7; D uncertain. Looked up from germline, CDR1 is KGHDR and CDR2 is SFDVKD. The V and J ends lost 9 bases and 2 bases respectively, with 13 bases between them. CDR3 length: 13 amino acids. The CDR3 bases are TGTGCCACCCCCGGTAAACCGACCTACGAGCAGTACGTC. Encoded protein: CATPGKPTYEQYV.

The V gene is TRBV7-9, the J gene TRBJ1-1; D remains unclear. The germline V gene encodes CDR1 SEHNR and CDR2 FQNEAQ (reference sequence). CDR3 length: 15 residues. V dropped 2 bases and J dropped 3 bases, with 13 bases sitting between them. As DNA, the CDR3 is TGTGCCAGCAGCTTATTGGGCTGGGGTTACACTGAAGCTTTCTTT. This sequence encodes CASSLLGWGYTEAFF.

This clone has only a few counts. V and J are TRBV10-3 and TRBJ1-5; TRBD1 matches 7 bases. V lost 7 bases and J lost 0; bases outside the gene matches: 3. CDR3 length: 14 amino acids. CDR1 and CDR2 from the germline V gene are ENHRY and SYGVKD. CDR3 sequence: CAIKGTASNQPQHF. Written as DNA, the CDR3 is TGTGCCATCAAGGGGACAGCTAGCAATCAGCCCCAGCATTTT.

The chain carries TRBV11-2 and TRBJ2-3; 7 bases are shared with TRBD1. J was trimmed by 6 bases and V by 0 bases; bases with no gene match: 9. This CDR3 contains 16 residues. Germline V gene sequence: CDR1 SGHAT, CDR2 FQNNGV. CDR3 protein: CASSLDVAGGWDTQYF. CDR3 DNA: TGTGCCAGCAGCTTAGATGTGGCAGGGGGATGGGATACGCAGTATTTT.

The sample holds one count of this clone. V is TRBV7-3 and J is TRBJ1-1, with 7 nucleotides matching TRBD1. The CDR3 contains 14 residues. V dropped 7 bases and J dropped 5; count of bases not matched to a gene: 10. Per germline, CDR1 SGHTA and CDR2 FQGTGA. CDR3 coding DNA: TGTGCCAGCAAGGAAGGGACAGTTCGGACTGAAGCTTTCTTT. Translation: CASKEGTVRTEAFF.

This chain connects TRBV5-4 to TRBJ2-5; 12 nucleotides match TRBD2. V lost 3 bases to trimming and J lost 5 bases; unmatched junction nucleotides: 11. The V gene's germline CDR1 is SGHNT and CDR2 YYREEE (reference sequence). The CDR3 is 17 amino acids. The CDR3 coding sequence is TGTGCCAGCAGCTCGGGACTAGCGGGTGGGGCTAGGGAGACCCAGTACTTC. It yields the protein CASSSGLAGGARETQYF.

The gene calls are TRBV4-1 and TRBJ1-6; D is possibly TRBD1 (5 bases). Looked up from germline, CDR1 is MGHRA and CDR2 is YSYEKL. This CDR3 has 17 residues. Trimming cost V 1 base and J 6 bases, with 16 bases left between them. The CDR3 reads CASSQGEGARGNSPLHF. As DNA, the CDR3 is TGCGCCAGCAGCCAAGGGGAAGGGGCCCGGGGTAATTCACCCCTCCACTTT.

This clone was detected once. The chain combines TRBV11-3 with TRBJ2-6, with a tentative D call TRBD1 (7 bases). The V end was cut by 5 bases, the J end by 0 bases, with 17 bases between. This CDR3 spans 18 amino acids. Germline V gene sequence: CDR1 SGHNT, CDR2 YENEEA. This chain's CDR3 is CASSRGGGRDSGANVLTF. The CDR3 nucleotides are TGTGCCAGCAGCCGAGGAGGGGGCAGGGACTCTGGGGCCAACGTCCTGACTTTC.

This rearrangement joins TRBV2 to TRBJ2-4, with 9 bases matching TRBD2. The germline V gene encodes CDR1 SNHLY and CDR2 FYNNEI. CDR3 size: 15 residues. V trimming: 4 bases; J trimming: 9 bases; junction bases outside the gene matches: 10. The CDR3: CASSGSGGGEGIQYF. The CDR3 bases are TGTGCCAGCAGTGGATCCGGCGGGGGGGAGGGCATTCAGTACTTC.

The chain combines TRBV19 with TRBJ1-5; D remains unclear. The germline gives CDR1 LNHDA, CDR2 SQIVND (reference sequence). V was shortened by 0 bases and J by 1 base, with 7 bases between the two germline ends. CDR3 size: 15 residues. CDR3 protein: CASSIDRGSNQPQHF. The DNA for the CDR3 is TGTGCCAGTAGTATAGACCGAGGGAGCAATCAGCCCCAGCATTTT.

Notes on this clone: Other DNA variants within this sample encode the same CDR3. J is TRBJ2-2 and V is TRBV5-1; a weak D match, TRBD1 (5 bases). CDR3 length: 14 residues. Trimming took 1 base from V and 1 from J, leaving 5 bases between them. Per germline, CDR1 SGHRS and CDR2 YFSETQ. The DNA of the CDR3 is TGCGCCAGCAGCTTGACAGGGAACACCGGGGAGCTGTTTTTT. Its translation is CASSLTGNTGELFF.

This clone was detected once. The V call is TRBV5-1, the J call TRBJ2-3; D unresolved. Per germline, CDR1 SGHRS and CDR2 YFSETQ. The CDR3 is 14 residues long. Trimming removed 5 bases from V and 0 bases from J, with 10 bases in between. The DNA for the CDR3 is TGCGCCAGCAGAATTGCTACTAGCACAGATACGCAGTATTTT. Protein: CASRIATSTDTQYF.

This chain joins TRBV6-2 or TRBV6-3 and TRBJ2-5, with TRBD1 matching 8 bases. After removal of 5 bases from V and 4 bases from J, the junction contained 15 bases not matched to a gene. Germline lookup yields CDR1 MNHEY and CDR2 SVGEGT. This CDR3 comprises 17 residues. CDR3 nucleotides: TGTGCCAGCAGTCCCGGGACAGGACGTAAGGGAAGAGAGACCCAGTACTTC. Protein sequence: CASSPGTGRKGRETQYF.

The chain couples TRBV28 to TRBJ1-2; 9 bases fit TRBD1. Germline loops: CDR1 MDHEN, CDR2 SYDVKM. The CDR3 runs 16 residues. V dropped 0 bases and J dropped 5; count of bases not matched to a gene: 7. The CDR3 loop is CASSLWVGQGIYGYTF. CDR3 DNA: TGTGCCAGCAGTTTATGGGTAGGACAGGGGATTTATGGCTACACCTTC.

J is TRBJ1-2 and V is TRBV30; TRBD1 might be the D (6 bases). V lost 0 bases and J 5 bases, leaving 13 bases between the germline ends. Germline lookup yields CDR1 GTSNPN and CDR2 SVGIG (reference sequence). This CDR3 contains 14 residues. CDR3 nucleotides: TGTGCCTGGAGTGTAGCCAGGGGAGAATATGGCTACACCTTC. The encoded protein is CAWSVARGEYGYTF.

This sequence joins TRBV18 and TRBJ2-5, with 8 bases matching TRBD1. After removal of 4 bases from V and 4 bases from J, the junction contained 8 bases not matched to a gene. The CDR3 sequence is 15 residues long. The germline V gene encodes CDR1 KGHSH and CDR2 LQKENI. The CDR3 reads CASSLLTGEGETQYF. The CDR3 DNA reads TGTGCCAGCTCACTACTGACAGGGGAAGGAGAGACCCAGTACTTC. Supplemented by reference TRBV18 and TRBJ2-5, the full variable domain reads NAGVMQNPRHLVRRRGQEARLRCSPMKGHSHVYWYRQLPEEGLKFMVYLQKENIIDESGMPKERFSAEFPKEGPSILRIQQVVRGDSAAYFCASSLLTGEGETQYFGPGTRLLVL.

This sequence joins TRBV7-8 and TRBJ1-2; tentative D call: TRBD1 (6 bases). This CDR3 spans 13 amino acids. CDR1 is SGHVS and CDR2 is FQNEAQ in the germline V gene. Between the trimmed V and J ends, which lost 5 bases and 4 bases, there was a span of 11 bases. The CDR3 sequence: CASSRDTGYGYTF. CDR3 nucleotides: TGTGCCAGCAGCCGGGACACGGGCTATGGCTACACCTTC. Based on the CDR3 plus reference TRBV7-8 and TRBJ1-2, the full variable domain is GAGVSQSPRYKVAKRGQDVALRCDPISGHVSLFWYQQALGQGPEFLTYFQNEAQLDKSGLPSDRFFAERPEGSVSTLKIQRTQQEDSAVYLCASSRDTGYGYTFGSGTRLTVV.

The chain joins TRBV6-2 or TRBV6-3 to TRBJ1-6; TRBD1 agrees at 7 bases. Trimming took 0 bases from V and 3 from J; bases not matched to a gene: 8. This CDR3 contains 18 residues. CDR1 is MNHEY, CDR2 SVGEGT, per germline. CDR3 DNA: TGTGCCAGCAGTTACTCGAAGGGACAGAGCCTCTATAATTCACCCCTCCACTTT. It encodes CASSYSKGQSLYNSPLHF.

The chain's CDR3 is CASNRPGQQYFTF. In DNA form, the CDR3 reads TGTGCCAGCAACCGGCCGGGACAGCAATATTTCACCTTC. The chain uses TRBV6-5 and TRBJ1-2; 7 bases map to TRBD1. V was clipped by 7 bases and J by 13 bases; unmatched bases: 15. Germline V CDR1 and CDR2: MNHEY, SVGAGI. The length of the CDR3 is 13 residues.

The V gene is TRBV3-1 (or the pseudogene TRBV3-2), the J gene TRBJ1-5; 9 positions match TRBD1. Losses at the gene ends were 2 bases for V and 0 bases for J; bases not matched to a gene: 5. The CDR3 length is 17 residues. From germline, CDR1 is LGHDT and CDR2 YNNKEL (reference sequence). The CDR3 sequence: CASSQKADRGSNQPQHF. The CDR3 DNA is TGTGCCAGCAGCCAAAAAGCGGACAGGGGTAGCAATCAGCCCCAGCATTTT.

The chain's CDR3 is CASSEELPYEQYV. The DNA for the CDR3 is TGCGCCAGCAGTGAAGAACTTCCCTACGAGCAGTACGTC. The chain employs TRBV10-1 and TRBJ2-7; D uncertain. V was pared by 3 bases and J by 2 bases, with 8 bases between. The germline CDR1 and CDR2 sequences are WNHNN and SYGVQD (reference sequence). The CDR3 runs 13 residues.

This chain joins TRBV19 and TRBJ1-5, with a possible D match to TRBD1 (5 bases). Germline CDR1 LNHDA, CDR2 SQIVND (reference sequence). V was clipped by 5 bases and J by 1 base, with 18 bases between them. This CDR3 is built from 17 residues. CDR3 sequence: CASSLDLRGRSNQPQHF. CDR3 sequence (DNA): TGTGCCAGTAGTCTGGATTTGAGGGGCAGAAGCAATCAGCCCCAGCATTTT. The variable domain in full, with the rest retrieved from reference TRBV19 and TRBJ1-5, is DGGITQSPKYLFRKEGQNVTLSCEQNLNHDAMYWYRQDPGQGLRLIYYSQIVNDFQKGDIAEGYSVSREKKESFPLTVTSAQKNPTAFYLCASSLDLRGRSNQPQHFGDGTRLSIL.

CDR3 nucleotides: TGTGCCTGGACACCGGGACAGGGAATAACTGAAGCTTTCTTT. Translation: CAWTPGQGITEAFF. V usage is TRBV30 and J usage is TRBJ1-1, with 9 positions matching TRBD1. The V gene end was trimmed by 4 bases and the J gene end by 5 bases; junction bases not matched to a gene: 8. The CDR3 runs 14 residues. CDR1 GTSNPN and CDR2 SVGIG come from the germline V gene (reference sequence).

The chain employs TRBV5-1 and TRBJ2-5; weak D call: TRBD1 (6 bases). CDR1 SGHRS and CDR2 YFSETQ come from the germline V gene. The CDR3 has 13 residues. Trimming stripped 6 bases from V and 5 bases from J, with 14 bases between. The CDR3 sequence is CASTPGDAETQYF. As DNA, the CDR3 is TGCGCCAGCACCCCAGGGGATGCTGAGACCCAGTACTTC. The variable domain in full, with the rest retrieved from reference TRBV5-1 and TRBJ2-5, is KAGVTQTPRYLIKTRGQQVTLSCSPISGHRSVSWYQQTPGQGLQFLFEYFSETQRNKGNFPGRFSGRQFSNSRSEMNVSTLELGDSALYLCASTPGDAETQYFGPGTRLLVL.

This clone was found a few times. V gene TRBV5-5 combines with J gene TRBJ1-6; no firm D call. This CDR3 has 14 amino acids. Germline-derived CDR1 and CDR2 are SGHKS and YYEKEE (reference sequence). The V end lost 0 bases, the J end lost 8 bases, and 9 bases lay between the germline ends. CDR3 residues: CASSLGAPHSPLHF. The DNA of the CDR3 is TGTGCCAGCAGCTTGGGGGCTCCGCATTCACCCCTCCACTTT.

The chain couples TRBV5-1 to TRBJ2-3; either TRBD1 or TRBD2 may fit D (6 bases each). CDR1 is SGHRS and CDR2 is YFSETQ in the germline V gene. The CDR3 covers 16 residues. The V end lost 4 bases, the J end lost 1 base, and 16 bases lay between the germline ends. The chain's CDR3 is CASSPRGPQGTDTQYF. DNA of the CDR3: TGCGCCAGCAGCCCCCGGGGGCCCCAAGGCACAGATACGCAGTATTTT.

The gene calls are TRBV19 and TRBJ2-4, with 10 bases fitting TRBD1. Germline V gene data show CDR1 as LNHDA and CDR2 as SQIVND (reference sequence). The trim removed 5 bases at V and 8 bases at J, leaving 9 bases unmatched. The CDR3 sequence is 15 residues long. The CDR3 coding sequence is TGTGCCAGTAGTGCATCGGGACAGGGGATGGACATTCAGTACTTC. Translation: CASSASGQGMDIQYF. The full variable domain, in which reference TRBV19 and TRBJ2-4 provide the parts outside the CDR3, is DGGITQSPKYLFRKEGQNVTLSCEQNLNHDAMYWYRQDPGQGLRLIYYSQIVNDFQKGDIAEGYSVSREKKESFPLTVTSAQKNPTAFYLCASSASGQGMDIQYFGAGTRLSVL.

This chain's CDR3 is CASSRQGRGSPLHF. The CDR3 nucleotides read TGTGCCAGCAGCCGACAGGGGAGAGGTTCACCCCTCCACTTT. The chain carries TRBV6-5 and TRBJ1-6; 8 bases agree with TRBD1. V dropped 6 bases and J dropped 9; count of bases not matched to a gene: 7. The CDR3 is made up of 14 amino acids. CDR1 and CDR2 (germline): MNHEY, SVGAGI.